One sample yielded the 7 T cell receptor beta chains listed below, sequenced in a study of vaccination effects on CD4 cells after COVID-19. Sequenced by immunoSEQ multiplex PCR; TCRdb stores in-frame clones only, minus some. The table records about 73,000 clones, approximately 72% of them present only once. These receptors have no identified antigens. After expansion with viral peptide pools in the ViraFEST assay, antigen-specific CD4+ T cells were sequenced. CD4+ T cells were isolated after less than 12 days of culture. Having tested negative for nucleocapsid antibodies, the vaccine recipients showed no prior SARS-CoV-2 infection. The source was CD4+ T cells from PBMCs cultured with HCoV-NL63 spike peptides, collected before COVID-19 vaccination. All receptors derive from a human donor who received a COVID-19 vaccine.

This clone was recorded a few times. The V and J genes are TRBV6-5 and TRBJ2-3; 12 bases fit TRBD1. The CDR3 is 16 amino acids. J gave up 4 bases and V 0 bases, and 2 bases lay outside the gene matches. Germline V lookup: CDR1 MNHEY, CDR2 SVGAGI. CDR3 protein: CASSYSRDRGPDTQYF. The CDR3 DNA is TGTGCCAGCAGTTACTCCCGGGACAGGGGGCCAGATACGCAGTATTTT.

The chain recombines TRBV4-1 with TRBJ1-3; D is unclear. V lost 4 bases to trimming and J lost 0 bases, with 13 bases between them. This CDR3 region has 16 residues. Germline loops: CDR1 MGHRA, CDR2 YSYEKL. The DNA of the CDR3 is TGCGCCAGCAGCCGGTCAGGAAAGAACTCTGGAAACACCATATATTTT. Residues: CASSRSGKNSGNTIYF.

This sequence joins TRBV5-1 and TRBJ1-2; 11 positions agree with TRBD1. J gave up 4 bases and V 3 bases, and 8 bases lay outside the gene matches. The CDR3 sequence is 16 residues long. CDR1 is SGHRS and CDR2 is YFSETQ in the germline V gene. The CDR3 here is CASSSQPGQGAYGYTF. The CDR3 DNA sequence: TGCGCCAGCAGCTCGCAACCCGGACAGGGGGCCTATGGCTACACCTTC.

The chain links TRBV4-3 to TRBJ1-2; D may be TRBD1 (6 bases). V gave up 4 bases and J gave up 8 bases, with 17 bases separating them. Germline CDR1 reads LGHNA; CDR2 reads YSLEER. The CDR3 spans 14 residues. The CDR3 spells CASSRDKGSGGYTF. The DNA for the CDR3 is TGCGCCAGCAGCCGGGACAAGGGTTCTGGGGGCTACACCTTC.

This sequence joins TRBV10-1 and TRBJ2-5; possible D gene TRBD1, 6 bases. This CDR3 contains 16 residues. Trimming cost V 3 bases and J 2 bases, with 16 bases left between them. Germline CDR1 and CDR2: WNHNN and SYGVQD (reference sequence). DNA of the CDR3: TGCGCCAGCAGTGAAGGCGGCAGGGGATGGCAAGAGACCCAGTACTTC. Amino acid sequence: CASSEGGRGWQETQYF.

V usage is TRBV19 and J usage is TRBJ1-1; maybe TRBD1 (6 bases). CDR1 and CDR2 (germline): LNHDA, SQIVND (reference sequence). Trimming cost V 5 bases and J 0 bases, with 13 bases left between them. The CDR3 is 15 residues long. CDR3 sequence (DNA): TGTGCCAGTAGTGGTTCGGACAGTTTGAACACTGAAGCTTTCTTT. Amino acids: CASSGSDSLNTEAFF.

The J gene is TRBJ1-2, the V gene TRBV18; D is undetermined. V was cut by 3 bases and J by 4 bases, with 6 bases left in between. The germline V gene encodes CDR1 KGHSH and CDR2 LQKENI. The CDR3 has 12 amino acids. Here the CDR3 DNA reads TGTGCCAGCTCACCGGGCAGCTATGGCTACACCTTC. As protein: CASSPGSYGYTF.